One sample yielded the 9 T cell receptor beta chains listed below, sequenced in a study of cytomegalovirus exposure and HLA in healthy donors (dated by TCRdb to 2017 to 2019). The library was made by the immunoSEQ multiplex PCR assay. TCRdb limited this immuneACCESS table to in-frame rearrangements with V and J called. A share of clones is missing; checked studies link under half to unresolved V genes, and the rest is unexplained. Counted in this sample were 150,000 or so clones; more than 80% of them appeared once. The ten largest clones take up roughly 6.7% of the sample. Sequencing was done on a sample of PBMCs. The receptors come from a woman in her twenties or thirties in good health and CMV-seropositive.

The J gene is TRBJ2-1, the V gene TRBV27; D gene uncertain. The CDR3 is 13 residues long. The V gene's germline CDR1 is MNHEY and CDR2 SMNVEV (reference sequence). Trimming removed 3 bases from V and 2 bases from J, with 5 bases in between. Written as DNA, the CDR3 is TGTGCCAGCAGTTTGCGCACCTACAATGAGCAGTTCTTC. Its protein is CASSLRTYNEQFF.

This chain links TRBV5-3 with TRBJ1-3, with D perhaps TRBD1 (6 bases). TRBV5-3 is filed as an ORF, its function uncertain. Trimming stripped 1 base from V and 4 bases from J, with 6 bases between. CDR3 length: 13 residues. The CDR3 DNA reads as TGTGCCAGAAGCTTGACAGGGGGAAACACCATATATTTT. This encodes CARSLTGGNTIYF.

The chain is built from TRBV5-4 and TRBJ2-5; D perhaps matches TRBD2 (5 bases). V was pared by 1 base and J by 2 bases, with 12 bases between. This CDR3 comprises 15 residues. The V gene's germline CDR1 is SGHNT and CDR2 YYREEE (reference sequence). CDR3 in amino acids: CASSLLGSAQETQYF. The DNA of the CDR3 is TGTGCCAGCAGCTTGTTGGGTAGCGCTCAAGAGACCCAGTACTTC.

The CDR3 DNA sequence: TGTGCCAGCAGCTTAGTTAAATCCCCTCGGGAGACCCAGTACTTC. It is translated as CASSLVKSPRETQYF. The chain joins TRBV7-8 to TRBJ2-5; D gene uncertain. This CDR3 has 15 amino acids. Germline loops: CDR1 SGHVS, CDR2 FQNEAQ. V was pared by 1 base and J by 5 bases, with 14 bases between.

The rearrangement uses TRBV28 and TRBJ2-1; 8 nucleotides line up with TRBD2. Germline V gives CDR1 MDHEN, CDR2 SYDVKM. The CDR3 has 18 amino acids. V lost 4 bases, J lost 13 bases, and 24 bases stayed unmatched. The CDR3 is CASSYSFTGIRAGAVQFF. The DNA of the CDR3 is TGTGCCAGCAGTTATAGCTTTACGGGTATAAGAGCGGGGGCGGTCCAGTTCTTC.

The rearrangement links TRBV5-6 to TRBJ1-6; TRBD1 aligns across 11 bases. The trim removed 4 bases at V and 7 bases at J, leaving 4 bases unmatched. The germline gives CDR1 SGHDT, CDR2 YYEEEE. The CDR3 consists of 15 residues. This CDR3 reads CASSAGQGVNSPLHF. In nucleotides, the CDR3 is TGTGCCAGCAGCGCGGGACAGGGGGTGAATTCACCCCTCCACTTT.

The chain uses TRBV11-2 and TRBJ2-1, with D maybe TRBD2 (5 bases). The CDR3 is 14 residues long. Germline V gives CDR1 SGHAT, CDR2 FQNNGV. Trimming removed 1 base at V and 8 bases at J, with 12 bases between. CDR3 loop: CASSLGRGSDEQFF. CDR3 bases: TGTGCCAGCAGCTTAGGGCGTGGGAGTGATGAGCAGTTCTTC.

The chain joins TRBV7-9 to TRBJ2-7; maybe TRBD1 (6 bases). This CDR3 has 14 amino acids. Germline CDR1 reads SEHNR; CDR2 reads FQNEAQ (reference sequence). The ends were cut back, 4 bases at V and 3 bases at J, with 13 bases in the middle. This CDR3 is CASSSRTDLYEQYF. In nucleotides, the CDR3 is TGTGCCAGCAGCTCGCGGACAGACCTCTACGAGCAGTACTTC.

The rearrangement uses TRBV6-1 and TRBJ2-7; the D gene is possibly TRBD1 (6 bases). Trimming left V 6 bases short and J 2 bases short, with 17 bases between. The CDR3 has 15 residues. Germline V CDR1 and CDR2: MNHNS, SASEGT. This CDR3 reads CASRLSGESPYEQYF. DNA for the CDR3: TGTGCCAGCAGACTCTCAGGGGAATCCCCCTACGAGCAGTACTTC.